This T cell receptor (beta chain) was recovered during a study of radiotherapy plus CTLA-4 blockade in lung cancer. Findings and caveats of the study: Some TCR clones had been derived from tumors. These clones expanded in peripheral blood after radiotherapy plus ipilimumab.

Concerning this clone itself: As yet, its antigen is unknown.

Data came from immunoSEQ multiplex PCR; TCRdb stores just in-frame clones and leaves some out. The repertoire consists of about 32,000 clones, with approximately 85% occurring once and the leading ten covering about 5.6%. The CDR3 length is 15 residues. The V end was cut by 4 bases, the J end by 0 bases, with 10 bases between. Germline lookup yields CDR1 SGDLS and CDR2 YYNGEE. The sequence was obtained from a human donor with non-small cell lung cancer who had stable disease on radiotherapy plus ipilimumab. The J gene is TRBJ1-4, the V gene TRBV9, with D unresolved. The sample was peripheral blood, taken from a patient treated with radiotherapy plus ipilimumab. The CDR3 loop reads CASSQGRATNEKLFF. CDR3 coding DNA: TGTGCCAGCAGCCAAGGCCGGGCAACTAATGAAAAACTGTTTTTT.